The clone carrying this TCR beta chain was detected only a few times. The target antigen is unknown. The CDR3 length is 16 residues. Germline V gene data show CDR1 as DFQATT and CDR2 as SNEGSKA (reference sequence). The V end lost 6 bases, the J end lost 3 bases, and 21 bases lay between the germline ends. MiXCR was run by TCRdb on the 5' RACE reads, yielding one entry per CDR3 protein. The repertoire holds approximately 250,000 distinct CDR3 sequences, with about 30% as singletons. The data derive from a study of CD8 T cells in ankylosing spondylitis. Findings of the study overall: Characteristic, it appeared, of ankylosing spondylitis blood was a TCR beta motif of several highly homologous variants. Matched ankylosing spondylitis synovial fluid reportedly contained a significantly enriched population of disease-linked clones.

The sample was blood, either unsorted or a sorted T cell fraction (not recorded which). The chain uses TRBV20-1 and TRBJ1-3; possible D gene TRBD1, 5 bases. This receptor was obtained from a male donor with ankylosing spondylitis or in good health (not recorded which). In nucleotides, the CDR3 is TGCAGTGCCGCAACGGGACTGCCCGATGATGGAAACACCATATATTTT. It translates to CSAATGLPDDGNTIYF.